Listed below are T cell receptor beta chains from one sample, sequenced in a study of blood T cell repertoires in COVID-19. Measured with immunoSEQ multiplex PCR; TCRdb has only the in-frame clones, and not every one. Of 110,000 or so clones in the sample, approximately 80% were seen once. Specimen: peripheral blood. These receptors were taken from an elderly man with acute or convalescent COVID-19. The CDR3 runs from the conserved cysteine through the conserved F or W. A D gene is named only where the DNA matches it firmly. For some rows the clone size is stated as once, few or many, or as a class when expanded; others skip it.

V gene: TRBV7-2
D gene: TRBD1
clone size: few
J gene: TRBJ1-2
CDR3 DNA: TGTGCCAGCATCTTAGGACAGGGGGTTGGTTATGGCTACACCTTC
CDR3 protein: CASILGQGVGYGYTF

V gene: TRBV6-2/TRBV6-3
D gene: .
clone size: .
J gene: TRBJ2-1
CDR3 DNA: TGTGCCAGCAGTTACTCGATCAGAGGGCCCGGGATGCTAGCCGACAATGAGCAGTTCTTC
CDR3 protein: CASSYSIRGPGMLADNEQFF

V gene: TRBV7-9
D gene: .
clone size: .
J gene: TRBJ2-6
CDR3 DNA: TGTGCCAGCAGCCCGGGACTCAGATCGTCTGGGGCCAACGTCCTGACTTTC
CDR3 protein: CASSPGLRSSGANVLTF

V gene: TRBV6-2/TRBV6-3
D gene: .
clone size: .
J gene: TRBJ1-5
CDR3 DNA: TGTGCCAGCAGTTACGAATCAGCGGATCAGCCCCAGCATTTT
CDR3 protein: CASSYESADQPQHF

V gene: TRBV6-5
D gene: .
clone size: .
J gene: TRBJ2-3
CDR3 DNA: TGTGCCAGCAGTCAAAGACTACCCACAGATACGCAGTATTTT
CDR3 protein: CASSQRLPTDTQYF

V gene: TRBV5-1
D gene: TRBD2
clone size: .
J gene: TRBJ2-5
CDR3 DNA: TGCGCCAGCACATCCCTCCCGGGACTAGCGGGTTCAATGGGAGAGACCCAGTACTTC
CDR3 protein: CASTSLPGLAGSMGETQYF

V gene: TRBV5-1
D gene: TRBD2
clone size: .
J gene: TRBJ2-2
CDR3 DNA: TGCGCCAGCAGCCTTAGGACTAGCGGGCAAGCCACCGGGGAGCTGTTTTTT
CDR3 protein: CASSLRTSGQATGELFF

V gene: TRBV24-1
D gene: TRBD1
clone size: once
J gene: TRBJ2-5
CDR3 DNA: TGTGCCACCAGTGATTCGACAGGGGACCAAGAGACCCAGTACTTC
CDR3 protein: CATSDSTGDQETQYF

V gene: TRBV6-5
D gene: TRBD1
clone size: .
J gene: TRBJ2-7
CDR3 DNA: TGTGCCAGCAGAATTGCCGGGACAGGGTCCTACGAGCAGTACTTC
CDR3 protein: CASRIAGTGSYEQYF

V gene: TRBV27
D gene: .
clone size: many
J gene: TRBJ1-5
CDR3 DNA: TGTGCCAGCAGTTTATCTGGGGGCTGGAGACAGCCCCAGCATTTT
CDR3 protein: CASSLSGGWRQPQHF

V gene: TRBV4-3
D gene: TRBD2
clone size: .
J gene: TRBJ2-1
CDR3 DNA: TGCGCCAGCAGCCAAGAGGCGTGGACTAGCGGCCCTCAAAGAAATGAGCAGTTCTTC
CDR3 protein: CASSQEAWTSGPQRNEQFF

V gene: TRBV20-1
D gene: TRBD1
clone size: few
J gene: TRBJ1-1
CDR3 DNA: TGCAGGGGACAGGTGAACACTGAAGCTTTCTTT
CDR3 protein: CRGQVNTEAFF